This is a list of T cell receptor beta chains from one sample in a study of long-term antiretroviral therapy in people with HIV. TCRdb's copy holds only in-frame clones and misses some; the assay was immunoSEQ multiplex PCR. The repertoire has about 22,000 clones, just under 85% of them found once; the top ten carry 10% to 15%. This sample comprised unsorted PBMCs, obtained 1.6 years after starting antiretroviral therapy. Every receptor here comes from a man in his forties or fifties with HIV. The conserved cysteine and the conserved F or W are not part of the CDR3 here. Each record gives: D gene, clone size, V gene, CDR3 protein. A D gene is named only where the DNA matches it firmly. The size entry is marked missing in some rows and otherwise reads once, few, many or a size class.

TRBD1	NA	TRBV5-6	ASSLGVDRAYEQY
TRBD1	NA	TRBV30	AWSVPDRTMNTEAF
NA	NA	TRBV5-6	ASSLGGLANYGYT
NA	NA	TRBV4-1	ASSQSIGDNSYEQY
NA	once	TRBV5-6	ASSLGIGNGYT
NA	NA	TRBV11-3	ASSLEVGGEQY
NA	NA	TRBV11-3	ASSLGQSHNEQF
TRBD2	NA	TRBV7-8	ASSEAGRASETQY
TRBD1	NA	TRBV10-3	AISDLDRGDVLT
TRBD2	NA	TRBV7-6	ASRPTVLSSGEETQY
NA	NA	TRBV7-8	ASTLGVNTEAF
NA	NA	TRBV7-9	ASSLGISYEQY
NA	NA	TRBV10-3	AISDRVQDTQY
TRBD2	NA	TRBV5-6	ASSSTSGATDTQY
NA	NA	TRBV4-2	ASSQGTSGNTIY
NA	NA	TRBV10-3	AIRGETAQETQY
NA	NA	TRBV5-1	ASSLDRAYEQY
NA	NA	TRBV19	ASSILSGRNYGYT
TRBD2	NA	TRBV5-1	ASSLASGGGDTQY
TRBD2	NA	TRBV19	ASSGRAGETQY
NA	NA	TRBV6-6	ASRPTTNEKLF
TRBD2	NA	TRBV4-2	ASSQDKTGGLGEQY
TRBD2	NA	TRBV4-2	ASSRGDSGGADEQY
NA	NA	TRBV5-6	ASSAIVAPRGYEQF
TRBD2	once	TRBV5-5	ASSSSLTSGRKEETQY
NA	NA	TRBV6-1	ASSEGGRGWYEQY
TRBD1	NA	TRBV5-1	ASSWGTGDNSYEQY
NA	NA	TRBV4-1	ASSQGTDYEQY
NA	few	TRBV7-6	ASSLERAQY
TRBD1	once	TRBV19	ASSTDRDSTFSGNTIY
TRBD1	NA	TRBV9	ASSVAGGQGADEQY
NA	NA	TRBV4-1	ASSQAGAPETQY
TRBD2	NA	TRBV14	ASSRTSGGMGYNEQF
NA	NA	TRBV7-3	ASSARGAGETQY
NA	NA	TRBV5-3	ARSLDNSYEQY
NA	few	TRBV6-5	ASSYGGGGYEQY
NA	NA	TRBV27	ASSRSPGMNTEAF
NA	NA	TRBV7-5	ARSLVGQPNTGELF
NA	NA	TRBV4-1	ASSQSLSYEQY
NA	NA	TRBV19	ASSMSGPGWGNQPQH
NA	NA	TRBV27	ASSSSGTPNEQF
NA	NA	TRBV2	ASRSEDSPLH
NA	NA	TRBV23-1	ASSSSPGRLNQPQH
TRBD1	NA	TRBV2	ASSGSDRGLVETQY
NA	NA	TRBV5-1	ASSPSATNEKLF
TRBD1	NA	TRBV7-2	ASSDKGGTGGQETQY
TRBD1	NA	TRBV12-5	ASGWMGQSNTGELF
NA	NA	TRBV5-8	ASSLRGSSYNEQF
TRBD1	NA	TRBV7-3	ASSSGTGEAF
TRBD2	NA	TRBV7-2	ASAVAGATDTQY
NA	NA	TRBV10-3	AISEGGGNSNQPQH
NA	NA	TRBV6-5	ASRGRGETEAF
NA	once	TRBV29-1	SVRTGGTEAF